The clone carrying this T cell receptor (beta chain) showed up just once. The data derive from a study of blood T cell repertoires in COVID-19. About the research overall: From the United States, Italy and Spain came samples of acute and convalescent COVID-19. Nucleic acid was either cDNA or gDNA, and it came from T cells, B-cell-depleted T cells, or PBMCs.

In the authors' workflow: From reference gene primer amplification, estimates of nucleated cell counts were derived. Assay used: immunoSEQ multiplex PCR; TCRdb lists only in-frame clones, some missing. That table supplies the V and J calls and clone size; D and trimming were determined from the DNA. The table has about 100,000 clones, around 88% seen once. Germline V gives CDR1 SNHLY, CDR2 FYNNEI. This CDR3 is built from 14 residues. Germline trimming cut 4 bases from V and 6 bases from J; bases unmatched to any gene: 2. This clonotype was obtained from a human donor in a cohort sampled during active COVID-19. Material: peripheral blood. The V call is TRBV2, the J call TRBJ1-4, with TRBD1 matching over 10 bases. CDR3 amino acids: CASSGTGGDEKLFF. The CDR3 nucleotides are TGTGCCAGCAGTGGGACAGGGGGGGATGAAAAACTGTTTTTT.